This TCR beta chain was captured in a study of cytomegalovirus exposure and HLA in healthy donors. TCRdb's copy holds only in-frame clones and misses some; the assay was immunoSEQ multiplex PCR. The profile covers tens of thousands of clones, with 85% to 95% appearing a single time and 0.9% to 1.4% taken by the ten largest. The CDR3 totals 16 residues. Germline CDR1 reads MNHEY; CDR2 reads SMNVEV (reference sequence). V shed 4 bases, J shed 3 bases, and the junction held 9 bases outside the gene matches. This chain uses TRBV27 with TRBJ2-3, with 8 bases fitting TRBD2. Source material: PBMCs. The TCR comes from a man in his late teens or twenties in good health and CMV-seronegative. CDR3 region: CASSSHPGTRTDTQYF. CDR3 in DNA: TGTGCCAGCAGTTCCCACCCCGGGACTAGGACAGATACGCAGTATTTT.